This T cell receptor beta chain was retrieved from a study of post-analysis software for immune sequencing data. Unique molecular identifiers were carried by the TCR beta cDNA libraries. Input populations of roughly 0.95 to 10 million T cells gave rise to around 500,000 cDNA molecules. TCRdb analysed the PCR reads with MiXCR anew, one entry per CDR3 protein. The profile covers around 700,000 distinct CDR3 sequences, with 59% appearing a single time and approximately 11% taken by the ten largest. V lost 5 bases to trimming and J lost 0 bases, with 11 bases between them. The CDR3 has 14 residues. The V gene's germline CDR1 is DFQATT and CDR2 SNEGSKA (reference sequence). As to this clonotype: Its antigen is not identified.

Findings of the study overall: For normalized Chao1 diversity, multiple sclerosis patients scored significantly lower than controls did. Patients used about five TRBV segments, including TRBV5-6, TRBV5-1 and TRBV20-1, more often than controls.

Sample: blood. The chain carries TRBV20-1 and TRBJ2-4; no clear D. This receptor was taken from a girl under 10 years old with multiple sclerosis. CDR3 region: CSAPGGIAKNIQYF. The CDR3, as DNA: TGCAGTGCTCCCGGTGGGATAGCCAAAAACATTCAGTACTTC.